This is a list of T cell receptor beta chains from one sample in a study of OX40 agonist ivuxolimab in advanced cancers. The method was immunoSEQ multiplex PCR; TCRdb's version includes in-frame clones alone and lacks a portion of them. The sample comprises 81,000 or so clones, around 89% of which are singletons, and 0.4% to 0.6% rests with the top ten. The specimen comprised CD4+ or CD8+ T cells sorted from blood, sampled in a trial of the OX40 agonist ivuxolimab. The origin of the receptors is an adult with an advanced solid tumor such as melanoma, head and neck, liver or kidney cancer. The CDR3 runs from the conserved cysteine through the conserved F or W. A D gene is named only where the DNA matches it firmly. Where a row states a size, it is once, few, many or the class of an expanded clone; other rows omit it.

CDR3: CASSPSTDTQYF
DNA: TGTGCCAGCTCACCCAGCACAGATACGCAGTATTTT
J: TRBJ2-3
size: -
D: -
V: TRBV18

CDR3: CASSQEGGQTYNEQFF
DNA: TGTGCCAGCAGCCAAGAAGGGGGACAGACCTACAATGAGCAGTTCTTC
J: TRBJ2-1
size: -
D: TRBD1
V: TRBV4-2

CDR3: CASGWGSSDTGELFF
DNA: TGTGCTAGTGGCTGGGGGTCAAGTGACACCGGGGAGCTGTTTTTT
J: TRBJ2-2
size: -
D: -
V: TRBV12-5

CDR3: CASRLRGSTEKLFF
DNA: TGTGCCAGCAGGTTACGGGGCTCCACTGAAAAACTGTTTTTT
J: TRBJ1-4
size: -
D: -
V: TRBV6-1

CDR3: CASSRTGEFYGYTF
DNA: TGTGCCAGCAGTCGGACAGGGGAGTTCTATGGCTACACCTTC
J: TRBJ1-2
size: -
D: TRBD1
V: TRBV5-4

CDR3: CASSLEGDIQYF
DNA: TGTGCCAGCAGTCTGGAGGGAGACATTCAGTACTTC
J: TRBJ2-4
size: -
D: -
V: TRBV6-6

CDR3: CASSLWQGGYTF
DNA: TGTGCCAGCAGCTTATGGCAGGGGGGCTACACCTTC
J: TRBJ1-2
size: once
D: -
V: TRBV7-2

CDR3: CAGGKGQGYEQYF
DNA: TGTGCCGGGGGGAAGGGACAGGGCTACGAGCAGTACTTC
J: TRBJ2-7
size: once
D: TRBD1
V: TRBV11-1

CDR3: CASSGAFRGGPNQPQHF
DNA: TGTGCCAGCTCAGGTGCGTTCCGGGGAGGGCCCAATCAGCCCCAGCATTTT
J: TRBJ1-5
size: -
D: -
V: TRBV18

CDR3: CAISLSGGQGDETQYF
DNA: TGTGCCATCAGCTTAAGCGGGGGACAGGGTGACGAGACCCAGTACTTC
J: TRBJ2-5
size: once
D: -
V: TRBV10-3

CDR3: CASSPRPRTEAFF
DNA: TGTGCCAGCAGCCCCAGACCGAGGACTGAAGCTTTCTTT
J: TRBJ1-1
size: -
D: -
V: TRBV7-2

CDR3: CASSPQLGLAVF
DNA: TGTGCCAGCAGCCCCCAGTTGGGACTAGCGGTCTTC
J: TRBJ2-1
size: -
D: TRBD2
V: TRBV6-1

CDR3: CASRKGTAEETQYF
DNA: TGTGCCAGCAGAAAAGGGACAGCAGAAGAGACCCAGTACTTC
J: TRBJ2-5
size: -
D: TRBD1
V: TRBV19

CDR3: CASSLGGSSGNTIYF
DNA: TGCGCCAGCAGCTTGGGGGGAAGCTCTGGAAACACCATATATTTT
J: TRBJ1-3
size: -
D: -
V: TRBV5-1

CDR3: CASSLGGTGPRETQYF
DNA: TGCGCCAGCAGCTTGGGAGGGACAGGCCCTCGGGAGACCCAGTACTTC
J: TRBJ2-5
size: -
D: TRBD1
V: TRBV5-1

CDR3: CASSLHPPPDTQYF
DNA: TGCGCCAGCAGCCTCCACCCCCCGCCAGATACGCAGTATTTT
J: TRBJ2-3
size: once
D: -
V: TRBV4-1

CDR3: CASSSHRVSYEQYF
DNA: TGTGCCAGCAGTAGTCACAGGGTATCCTACGAGCAGTACTTC
J: TRBJ2-7
size: -
D: -
V: TRBV2

CDR3: CASKGGYNEQFF
DNA: TGTGCCAGCAAGGGCGGTTACAATGAGCAGTTCTTC
J: TRBJ2-1
size: -
D: -
V: TRBV6-5

CDR3: CAVDPGNNSPLHF
DNA: TGTGCCGTCGATCCGGGAAATAATTCACCCCTCCACTTT
J: TRBJ1-6
size: -
D: -
V: TRBV19

CDR3: CASSGDVYGYTF
DNA: TGTGCCAGCAGTGGGGATGTATATGGCTACACCTTC
J: TRBJ1-2
size: -
D: -
V: TRBV2

CDR3: CASSQAQRSPYGYTF
DNA: TGCGCCAGCAGCCAGGCCCAGCGGAGCCCCTATGGCTACACCTTC
J: TRBJ1-2
size: -
D: -
V: TRBV4-3

CDR3: CASSLAGGEEKLFF
DNA: TGCGCCAGCAGCTTGGCAGGGGGGGAAGAAAAACTGTTTTTT
J: TRBJ1-4
size: few
D: TRBD1
V: TRBV5-1

CDR3: CASSPGLSSVNEKLFF
DNA: TGTGCCAGCAGCCCCGGTTTAAGTTCCGTAAATGAAAAACTGTTTTTT
J: TRBJ1-4
size: few
D: -
V: TRBV5-6

CDR3: CASSQDQGMTGELFF
DNA: TGCGCCAGCAGCCAAGATCAGGGAATGACCGGGGAGCTGTTTTTT
J: TRBJ2-2
size: -
D: -
V: TRBV4-1